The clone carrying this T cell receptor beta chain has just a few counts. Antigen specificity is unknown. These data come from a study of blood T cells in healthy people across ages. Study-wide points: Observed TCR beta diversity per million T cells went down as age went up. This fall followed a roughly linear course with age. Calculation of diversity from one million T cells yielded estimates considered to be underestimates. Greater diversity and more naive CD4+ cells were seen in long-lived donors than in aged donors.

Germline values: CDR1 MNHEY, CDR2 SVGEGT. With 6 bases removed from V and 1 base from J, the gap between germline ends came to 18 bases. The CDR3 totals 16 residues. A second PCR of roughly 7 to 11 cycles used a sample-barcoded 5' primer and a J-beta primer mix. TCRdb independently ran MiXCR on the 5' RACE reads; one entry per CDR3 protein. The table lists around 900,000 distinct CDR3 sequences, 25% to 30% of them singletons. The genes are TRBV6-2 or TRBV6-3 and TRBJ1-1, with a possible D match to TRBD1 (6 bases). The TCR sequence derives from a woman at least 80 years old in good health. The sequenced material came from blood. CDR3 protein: CASSPPRGGGNTEAFF. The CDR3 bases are TGTGCCAGCAGCCCCCCCCGAGGGGGGGGGAACACTGAAGCTTTCTTT.